Shown below are 11 T cell receptor beta chains from a single sample sequenced in a study of monozygotic twins with inflammatory bowel disease. TCRdb re-called the 5' RACE reads and catalogs CDR3 proteins one per entry, DNA excluded. The data show about 440,000 distinct CDR3 sequences, and the top ten clones hold around 2.4%. The sample was blood. The receptor set was obtained from a human donor with ulcerative colitis or Crohn's disease, or a healthy co-twin of an affected twin (not recorded which).

The chain is built from TRBV28 and TRBJ2-7; TCRdb outputs TRBD1, but without DNA this stays unchecked. The CDR3 is 17 residues long. Per germline, CDR1 MDHEN and CDR2 SYDVKM. The CDR3 spells CASSLGRGTGVSYEQYF.

The chain carries TRBV13 and TRBJ1-1. CDR3 size: 14 residues. CDR1 is PRHDT, CDR2 FYEKMQ, per germline (reference sequence). The CDR3: CASSLRVLNTEAFF.

The J gene is TRBJ2-7, the V gene TRBV5-1; TCRdb's D call of TRBD1 is untestable without DNA. Germline V CDR1 and CDR2: SGHRS, YFSETQ. There are 14 residues in the CDR3. The CDR3 sequence is CASSLRTGGYEQYF.

The chain links TRBV11-2 to TRBJ2-5; TCRdb lists TRBD2, though no DNA is available to test this call. In germline, CDR1 is SGHAT, CDR2 FQNNGV. The CDR3 sequence is 17 residues long. CDR3 region: CASSLDWASGGQETQYF.

This chain joins TRBV6-1 and TRBJ1-1; as DNA is missing, the TRBD1 call by TCRdb cannot be tested. CDR3 size: 15 residues. Germline CDR1 reads MNHNS; CDR2 reads SASEGT. The CDR3 loop reads CASSLKEGMNTEAFF.

V usage is TRBV29-1 and J usage is TRBJ2-5; the TCRdb call, TRBD2, lacks DNA for checking. This CDR3 is 12 amino acids long. CDR1 is SQVTM, CDR2 ANQGSEA, per germline. CDR3 region: CSFGRGPETQYF.

The rearrangement links TRBV12-3 or TRBV12-4 to TRBJ1-4; TCRdb's D call of TRBD1 is untestable without DNA. The CDR3 has 15 amino acids. The CDR3 region is CASSLRGETNEKLFF.

This sequence joins TRBV3-1 and TRBJ2-5; TCRdb's D call of TRBD2 is untestable without DNA. The CDR3 covers 15 residues. The germline gives CDR1 LGHDT, CDR2 YNNKEL (reference sequence). This CDR3 reads CASSPQLAGGETQYF.

The chain couples TRBV20-1 to TRBJ2-5; TCRdb returns TRBD1, unconfirmable since there is no DNA. Germline loops: CDR1 DFQATT, CDR2 SNEGSKA (reference sequence). CDR3 length: 15 amino acids. The CDR3 here is CSASSIGGGKETQYF.

This chain joins TRBV4-2 and TRBJ2-1; TCRdb's assignment of TRBD2 cannot be checked, as there is no DNA. Germline lookup yields CDR1 LGHNA and CDR2 YNFKEQ. CDR3 size: 17 residues. This chain's CDR3 is CASSQDWSGGVYNEQFF.

The genes are TRBV20-1 and TRBJ2-1; TCRdb gives TRBD2 as the D gene, but with no DNA this cannot be confirmed. CDR1 and CDR2 from the germline V gene are DFQATT and SNEGSKA (reference sequence). CDR3 length equals 15 residues. This CDR3 is CSAREASGVSNEQFF.